This entry is about one T cell receptor (beta chain). This table comes from immunoSEQ multiplex PCR, and its TCRdb copy is limited to in-frame clones, with some not included. The data show 100,000 or so clones, roughly nine tenths seen once. This sample is part of a study of T cell changes during pregnancy in multiple sclerosis. Trimming left V 6 bases short and J 0 bases short, with 9 bases between. CDR1 is MRHNA and CDR2 is SNTAGT in the germline V gene. The CDR3 has 15 residues. Sequencing used peripheral blood, obtained after pregnancy. This clonotype was obtained from a female donor with multiple sclerosis, enrolled in a pregnancy study. This chain connects TRBV6-4 to TRBJ1-6; D gene uncertain. CDR3 amino acids: CASRQQSSYNSPLHF. As DNA, the CDR3 is TGTGCCAGCAGACAACAGAGCTCCTATAATTCACCCCTCCACTTT.